The present T cell receptor (beta chain) was sequenced within a study of T cell repertoires in cytomegalovirus infection. Whole-study context: Evidence of both CMV infection and a matching HLA type came from public TCR beta signatures.

Notes on this clonotype: Its antigen is currently unknown.

CDR3 length equals 17 residues. Trimming took off 0 bases at V and 3 bases at J, with 17 bases between the two ends. Germline V lookup: CDR1 LGHNA, CDR2 YSLEER. MiXCR, run by TCRdb on the reads, gives a single entry per CDR3 protein. This sample has 200,000 to 300,000 distinct CDR3 sequences, with roughly 9.1% found just once. General study results and limits: Clonotype analysis showed dominance of the ex vivo response by HLA-C-restricted CMV-specific TCR beta clonotypes. Carriage of CMV together with the relevant HLA was identifiable through cumulative public TCR beta family frequency.

Sequencing used PBMCs. The sequence derives from a human donor in good health (CMV status not recorded). Some clones in this sample may be carry-over from other donors' samples. This sequence joins TRBV4-3 and TRBJ1-1, with D perhaps matching TRBD1 (6 bases). The CDR3 nucleotides are TGCGCCAGCAGCCAAGATCTGGTCGGGGGGCGGGACACTGAAGCTTTCTTT. Its protein product is CASSQDLVGGRDTEAFF.